This is a list of T cell receptor beta chains from one sample in a study of cytomegalovirus exposure and HLA in healthy donors. Produced via immunoSEQ multiplex PCR; TCRdb's table is partial and in-frame only. The data show some 150,000 clones, 80% seen once. Sequenced material: PBMCs. The receptors derive from a man between 25 and 39 years old in good health and CMV-seronegative. Both conserved end residues are part of each CDR3. Fields, in order: J gene, clone size, D gene, V gene, CDR3 protein, CDR3 DNA. A D gene is named only where the DNA matches it firmly. Clone sizes are given selectively: once, few, many, or a class where the clone is expanded.

>TRBJ1-6|NA|NA|TRBV6-5
CASSYFGGGGSPLHF
TGTGCCAGCAGTTACTTTGGCGGGGGGGGCTCACCCCTCCACTTT
>TRBJ1-1|NA|NA|TRBV11-2
CASSSKPNTEAFF
TGTGCCAGCAGCTCAAAGCCCAACACTGAAGCTTTCTTT
>TRBJ2-2|NA|NA|TRBV6-1
CASRRMLTNTGELFF
TGTGCCAGCAGGAGGATGCTTACGAACACCGGGGAGCTGTTTTTT
>TRBJ2-3|NA|TRBD2|TRBV10-1
CASSDSTSGRVQEQYF
TGCGCCAGCAGTGATTCGACTAGCGGGAGGGTTCAGGAGCAGTATTTT
>TRBJ1-1|NA|NA|TRBV6-6
CASRQEGVRVNTEAFF
TGTGCCAGCAGACAAGAGGGGGTACGGGTGAACACCGAAGCTTTCTTT
>TRBJ2-3|NA|TRBD1|TRBV5-1
CASSVGTGLDTQYF
TGCGCCAGCAGCGTAGGGACAGGGTTAGATACGCAGTATTTT
>TRBJ2-2|NA|NA|TRBV5-1
CASSPLGARTNTGELFF
TGCGCCAGCAGCCCACTGGGGGCCAGGACGAACACCGGGGAGCTGTTTTTT
>TRBJ1-4|few|NA|TRBV6-1
CASRIQGANEKLFF
TGTGCCAGCAGGATACAGGGAGCTAATGAAAAACTGTTTTTT
>TRBJ2-7|NA|TRBD2|TRBV6-6
CASSYPPGGRYEQYF
TGTGCCAGCAGTTATCCCCCGGGGGGGAGGTACGAGCAGTACTTC
>TRBJ2-1|NA|TRBD2|TRBV6-4
CASSVSSGGREQFF
TGTGCCAGCAGTGTGTCTAGCGGGGGGAGGGAGCAGTTCTTC
>TRBJ2-1|NA|NA|TRBV7-3
CASSRFGDNEQFF
TGTGCCAGCAGCCGCTTCGGAGACAATGAGCAGTTCTTC
>TRBJ2-2|few|TRBD1|TRBV7-3
CASSSTDRGNGELFF
TGTGCCAGCAGCTCGACGGACAGGGGAAATGGGGAGCTGTTTTTT
>TRBJ1-1|NA|NA|TRBV5-1
CASSSQGSSTEAFF
TGCGCCAGCAGCTCGCAGGGTTCGAGTACTGAAGCTTTCTTT
>TRBJ2-3|NA|NA|TRBV14
CASSQDQRNTQYF
TGTGCCAGCAGCCAAGACCAGCGGAATACGCAGTATTTT